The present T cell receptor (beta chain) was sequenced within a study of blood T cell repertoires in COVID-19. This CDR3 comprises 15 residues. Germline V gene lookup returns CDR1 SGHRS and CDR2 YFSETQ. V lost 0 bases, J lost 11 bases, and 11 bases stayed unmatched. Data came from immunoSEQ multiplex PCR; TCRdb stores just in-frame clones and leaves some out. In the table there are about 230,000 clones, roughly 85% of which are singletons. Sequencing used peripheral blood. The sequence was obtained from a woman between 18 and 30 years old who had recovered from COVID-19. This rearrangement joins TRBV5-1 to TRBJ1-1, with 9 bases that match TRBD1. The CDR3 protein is CASSLATGGEGLAFF. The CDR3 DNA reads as TGCGCCAGCAGCTTGGCTACAGGGGGCGAGGGTTTGGCTTTCTTT. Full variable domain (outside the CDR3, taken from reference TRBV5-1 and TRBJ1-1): KAGVTQTPRYLIKTRGQQVTLSCSPISGHRSVSWYQQTPGQGLQFLFEYFSETQRNKGNFPGRFSGRQFSNSRSEMNVSTLELGDSALYLCASSLATGGEGLAFFGQGTRLTVV.